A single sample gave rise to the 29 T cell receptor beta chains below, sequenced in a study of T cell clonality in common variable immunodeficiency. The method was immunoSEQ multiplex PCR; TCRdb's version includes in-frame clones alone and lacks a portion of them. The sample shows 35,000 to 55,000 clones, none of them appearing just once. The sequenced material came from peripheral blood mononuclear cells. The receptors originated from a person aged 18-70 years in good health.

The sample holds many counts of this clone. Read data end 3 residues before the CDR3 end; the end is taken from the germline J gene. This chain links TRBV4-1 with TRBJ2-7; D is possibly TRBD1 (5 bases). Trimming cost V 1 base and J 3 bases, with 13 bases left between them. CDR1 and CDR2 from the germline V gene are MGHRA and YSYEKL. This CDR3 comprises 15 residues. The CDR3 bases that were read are TGCGCCAGCAGCCAAGTGAAGGGGCCGAACTACGAG. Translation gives CASSQVKGPNYE. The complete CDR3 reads CASSQVKGPNYEQYF.

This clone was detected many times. CDR3 protein: CASRSFTGTDNEKLFF. The sequenced part of the CDR3 DNA is TGTGCCAGCAGGTCATTTACCGGGACAGATAATGAAAAA. The J gene is TRBJ1-4, the V gene TRBV13; 7 bases align to TRBD1. The read terminates 3 residues ahead of where the CDR3 ends, so the germline J gene completes it. The V and J ends lost 6 bases and 4 bases, in that order; junction bases with no gene match: 11. The CDR3 is 16 amino acids. CDR1 PRHDT and CDR2 FYEKMQ come from the germline V gene (reference sequence).

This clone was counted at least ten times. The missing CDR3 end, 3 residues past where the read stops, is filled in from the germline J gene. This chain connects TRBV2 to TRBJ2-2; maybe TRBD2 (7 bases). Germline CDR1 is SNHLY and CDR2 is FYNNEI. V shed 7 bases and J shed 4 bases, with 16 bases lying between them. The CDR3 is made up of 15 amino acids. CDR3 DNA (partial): TGTGCCAGCATTCGGGGGGCATATGGCACCGGGGAG. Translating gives CASIRGAYGTGE. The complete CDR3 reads CASIRGAYGTGELFF.

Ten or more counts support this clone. The part of the CDR3 DNA that was read is TGCGCCAGCAGCCAAAAGGCGTCAGGGGGGACCTACAATGAG. This sequence encodes CASSQKASGGTYNE. The CDR3 in full is CASSQKASGGTYNEQFF. The J gene is TRBJ2-1, the V gene TRBV4-1; D possibly corresponds to TRBD1 (7 bases). The sequence runs out 3 residues before the end of the CDR3; the remainder is reconstructed from the germline J gene. The V end lost 2 bases, the J end lost 2 bases, and 16 bases lay between the germline ends. Germline V gene sequence: CDR1 MGHRA, CDR2 YSYEKL. This CDR3 comprises 17 residues.

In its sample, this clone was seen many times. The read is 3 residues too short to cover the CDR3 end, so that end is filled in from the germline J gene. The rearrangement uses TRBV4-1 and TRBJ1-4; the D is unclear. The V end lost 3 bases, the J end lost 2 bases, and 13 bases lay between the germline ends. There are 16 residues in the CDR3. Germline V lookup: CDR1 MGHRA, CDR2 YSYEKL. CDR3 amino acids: CASSHPSGWTNEKLFF. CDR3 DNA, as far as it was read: TGCGCCAGCAGCCACCCAAGCGGGTGGACTAATGAAAAA.

The CDR3: CASSSQGASIDYTF. The sequenced CDR3 bases are TGTGCCAGCAGCTCTCAGGGGGCATCGATCGAC. The V gene is TRBV7-2, the J gene TRBJ1-2, with TRBD1 identical over 8 bases. The sequence runs out 3 residues before the end of the CDR3; the remainder is reconstructed from the germline J gene. Germline V gene lookup returns CDR1 SGHTA and CDR2 FQGNSA. This CDR3 region has 14 residues.

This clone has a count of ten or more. This CDR3 is CASSLDFGAGYEQYF. The sequenced CDR3 bases are TGTGCCAGCAGCTTAGATTTTGGGGCCGGATACGAG. The V gene is TRBV11-2, the J gene TRBJ2-7, with a weak D call TRBD1 (5 bases). With the read ending 3 residues before the CDR3 end, the germline J gene is used to fill in that end. Trimming cost V 0 bases and J 4 bases, with 13 bases left between them. Germline CDR1 reads SGHAT; CDR2 reads FQNNGV. The CDR3 has 15 amino acids.

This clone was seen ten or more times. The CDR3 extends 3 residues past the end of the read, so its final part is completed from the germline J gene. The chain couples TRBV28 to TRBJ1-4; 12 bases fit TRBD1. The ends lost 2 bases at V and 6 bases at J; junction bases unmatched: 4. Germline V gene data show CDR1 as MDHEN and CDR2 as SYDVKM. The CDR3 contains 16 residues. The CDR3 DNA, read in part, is TGTGCCAGCAGTTTAGGGGACAGGGGGCTGGATGAAAAA. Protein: CASSLGDRGLDEK. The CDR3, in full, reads CASSLGDRGLDEKLFF.

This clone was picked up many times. The CDR3 spells CATSRAPQETQYF. The covered CDR3 bases are TGTGCCACCAGCAGAGCTCCGCAGGAGACC. This rearrangement joins TRBV15 to TRBJ2-5; D uncertain. The CDR3 end lies 3 residues beyond the end of the read and is filled in from the germline J gene. Germline assignment: CDR1 LNHNV and CDR2 YYDKDF (reference sequence). The ends were cut back, 1 base at V and 5 bases at J, with 8 bases in the middle. The length of the CDR3 is 13 residues.

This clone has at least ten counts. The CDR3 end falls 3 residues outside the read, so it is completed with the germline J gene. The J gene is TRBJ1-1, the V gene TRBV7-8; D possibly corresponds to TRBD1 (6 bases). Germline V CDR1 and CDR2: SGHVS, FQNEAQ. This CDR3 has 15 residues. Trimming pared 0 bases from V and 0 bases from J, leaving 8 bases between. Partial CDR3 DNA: TGTGCCAGCAGCTTAGCTCGGGACATGAACACTGAA. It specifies CASSLARDMNTE. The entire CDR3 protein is CASSLARDMNTEAFF.

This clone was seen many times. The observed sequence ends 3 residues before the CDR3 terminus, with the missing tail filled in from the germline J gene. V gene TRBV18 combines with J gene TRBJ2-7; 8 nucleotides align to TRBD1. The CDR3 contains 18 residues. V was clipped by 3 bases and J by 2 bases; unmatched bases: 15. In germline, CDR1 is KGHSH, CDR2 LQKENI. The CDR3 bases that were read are TGTGCCAGCTCACCGGGTAACCAGGGGGCCCCTGTCCCCTACGAG. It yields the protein CASSPGNQGAPVPYE. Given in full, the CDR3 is CASSPGNQGAPVPYEQYF.

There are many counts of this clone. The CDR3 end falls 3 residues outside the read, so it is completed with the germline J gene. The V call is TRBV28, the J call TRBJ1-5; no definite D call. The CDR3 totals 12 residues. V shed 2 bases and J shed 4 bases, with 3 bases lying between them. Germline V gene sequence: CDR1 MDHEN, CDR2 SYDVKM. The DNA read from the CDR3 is TGTGCCAGCAGTTTACCTAATCAGCCC. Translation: CASSLPNQP. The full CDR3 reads CASSLPNQPQHF. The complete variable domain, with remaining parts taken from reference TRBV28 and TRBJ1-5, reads DVKVTQSSRYLVKRTGEKVFLECVQDMDHENMFWYRQDPGLGLRLIYFSYDVKMKEKGDIPEGYSVSREKKERFSLILESASTNQTSMYLCASSLPNQPQHFGDGTRLSIL.

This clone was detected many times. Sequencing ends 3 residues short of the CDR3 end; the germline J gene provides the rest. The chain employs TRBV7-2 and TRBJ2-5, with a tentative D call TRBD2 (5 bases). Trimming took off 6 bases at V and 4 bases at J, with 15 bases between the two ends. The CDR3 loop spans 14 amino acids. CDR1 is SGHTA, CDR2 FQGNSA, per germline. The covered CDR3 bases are TGTGCCAGCAGTCGTATCCGGGGTCGAGAGACC. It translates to CASSRIRGRET. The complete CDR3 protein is CASSRIRGRETQYF.

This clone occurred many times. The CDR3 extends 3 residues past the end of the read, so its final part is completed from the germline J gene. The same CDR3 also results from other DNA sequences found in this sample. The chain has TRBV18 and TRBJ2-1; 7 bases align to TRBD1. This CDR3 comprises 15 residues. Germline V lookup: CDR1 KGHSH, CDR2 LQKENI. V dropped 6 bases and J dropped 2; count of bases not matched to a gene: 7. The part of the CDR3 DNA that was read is TGTGCCAGCTCTCTCGGGACAGTCCCCTACAATGAG. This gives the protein CASSLGTVPYNE. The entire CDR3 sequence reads CASSLGTVPYNEQFF.

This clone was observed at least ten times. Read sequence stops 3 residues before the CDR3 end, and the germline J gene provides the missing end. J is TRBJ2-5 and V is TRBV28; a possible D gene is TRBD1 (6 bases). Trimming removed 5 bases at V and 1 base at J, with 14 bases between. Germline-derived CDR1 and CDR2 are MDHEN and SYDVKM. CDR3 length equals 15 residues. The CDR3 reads CASSPQDRSQETQYF. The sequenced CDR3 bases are TGTGCCAGCAGTCCCCAAGACAGGAGCCAAGAGACC. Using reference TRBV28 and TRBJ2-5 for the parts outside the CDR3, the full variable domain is DVKVTQSSRYLVKRTGEKVFLECVQDMDHENMFWYRQDPGLGLRLIYFSYDVKMKEKGDIPEGYSVSREKKERFSLILESASTNQTSMYLCASSPQDRSQETQYFGPGTRLLVL.

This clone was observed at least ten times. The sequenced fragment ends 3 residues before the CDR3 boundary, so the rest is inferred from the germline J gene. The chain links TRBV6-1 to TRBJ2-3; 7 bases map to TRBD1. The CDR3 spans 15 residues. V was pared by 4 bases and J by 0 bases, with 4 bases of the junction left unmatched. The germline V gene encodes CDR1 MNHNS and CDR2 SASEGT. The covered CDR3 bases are TGTGCCAGCAGTGGAGGGACAGCTAGCACAGATACG. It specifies CASSGGTASTDT. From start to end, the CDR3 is CASSGGTASTDTQYF.

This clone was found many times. CDR3 sequence: CASSERGLAGHEQYF. Incomplete CDR3 DNA: TGTGCCAGCAGTGAACGCGGACTAGCGGGACACGAG. The rearrangement joins TRBV2 to TRBJ2-7; 12 nucleotides agree with TRBD2. Read data end 3 residues before the CDR3 end; the end is taken from the germline J gene. Germline V CDR1 and CDR2: SNHLY, FYNNEI. V shed 2 bases and J 5 bases; nucleotides not matched to a gene: 4. This CDR3 contains 15 residues.

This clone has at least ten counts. CDR3 region: CSARGTSDTGELFF. Incomplete CDR3 DNA: TGCAGTGCTAGGGGGACTAGCGACACCGGGGAG. The rearrangement uses TRBV20-1 and TRBJ2-2, with 10 bases fitting TRBD2. The read is 3 residues too short to cover the CDR3 end, so that end is filled in from the germline J gene. The V gene end was trimmed by 3 bases and the J gene end by 3 bases; junction bases not matched to a gene: 1. The CDR3 runs to 14 residues. CDR1 and CDR2 (germline): DFQATT, SNEGSKA (reference sequence).

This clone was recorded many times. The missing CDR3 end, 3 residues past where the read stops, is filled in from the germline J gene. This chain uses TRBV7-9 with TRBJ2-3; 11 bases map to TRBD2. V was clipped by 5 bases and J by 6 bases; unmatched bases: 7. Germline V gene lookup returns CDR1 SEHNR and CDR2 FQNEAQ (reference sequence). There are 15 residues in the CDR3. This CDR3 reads CASSPIAGGPDTQYF. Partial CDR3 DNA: TGTGCCAGCAGCCCGATAGCGGGGGGGCCCGATACG.

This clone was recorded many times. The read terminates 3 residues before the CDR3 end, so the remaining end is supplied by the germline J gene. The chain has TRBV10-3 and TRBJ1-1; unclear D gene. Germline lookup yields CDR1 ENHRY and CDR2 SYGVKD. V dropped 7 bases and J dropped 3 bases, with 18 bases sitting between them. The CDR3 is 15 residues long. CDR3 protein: CAIKEAGLVHTEAFF. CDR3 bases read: TGTGCCATCAAGGAGGCAGGTCTCGTGCACACTGAA.

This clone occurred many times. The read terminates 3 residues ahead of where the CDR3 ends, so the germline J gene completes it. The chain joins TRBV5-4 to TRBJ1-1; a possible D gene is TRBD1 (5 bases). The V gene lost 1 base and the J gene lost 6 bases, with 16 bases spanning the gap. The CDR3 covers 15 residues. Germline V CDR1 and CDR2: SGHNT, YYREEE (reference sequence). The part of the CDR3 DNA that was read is TGTGCCAGCAGCTTGATATCAGGGCAGGTCTCTGAA. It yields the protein CASSLISGQVSE. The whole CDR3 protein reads CASSLISGQVSEAFF.

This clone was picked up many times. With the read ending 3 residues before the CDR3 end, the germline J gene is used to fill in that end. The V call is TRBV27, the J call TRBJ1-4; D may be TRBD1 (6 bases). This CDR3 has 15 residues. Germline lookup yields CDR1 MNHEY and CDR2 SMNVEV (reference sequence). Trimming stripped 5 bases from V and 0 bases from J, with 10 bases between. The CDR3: CASSANRATNEKLFF. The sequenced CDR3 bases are TGTGCCAGCAGTGCGAACAGGGCAACTAATGAAAAA.

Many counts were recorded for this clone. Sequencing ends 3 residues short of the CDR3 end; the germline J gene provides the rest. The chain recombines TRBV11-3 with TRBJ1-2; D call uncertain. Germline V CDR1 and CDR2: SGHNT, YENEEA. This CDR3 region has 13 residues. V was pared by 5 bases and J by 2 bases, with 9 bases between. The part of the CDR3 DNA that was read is TGTGCCAGCAGCCCTCAGGCGAACTATGGC. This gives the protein CASSPQANYG. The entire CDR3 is CASSPQANYGYTF.

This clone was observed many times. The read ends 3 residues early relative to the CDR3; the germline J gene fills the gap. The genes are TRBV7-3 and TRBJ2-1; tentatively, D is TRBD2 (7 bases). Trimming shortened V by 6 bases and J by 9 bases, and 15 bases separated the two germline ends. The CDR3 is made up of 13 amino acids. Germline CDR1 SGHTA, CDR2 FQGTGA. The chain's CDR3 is CASSEGGEAEQFF. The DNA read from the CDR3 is TGTGCCAGCAGTGAGGGGGGGGAAGCTGAG.

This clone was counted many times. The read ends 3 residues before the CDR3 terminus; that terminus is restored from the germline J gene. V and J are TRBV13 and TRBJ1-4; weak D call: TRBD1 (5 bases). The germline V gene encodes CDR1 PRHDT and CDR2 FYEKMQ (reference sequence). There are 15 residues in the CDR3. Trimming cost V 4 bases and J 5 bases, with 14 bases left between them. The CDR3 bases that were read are TGTGCCAGCAGCTATGGACACGGATTCAATGAAAAA. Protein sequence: CASSYGHGFNEK. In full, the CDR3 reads CASSYGHGFNEKLFF.

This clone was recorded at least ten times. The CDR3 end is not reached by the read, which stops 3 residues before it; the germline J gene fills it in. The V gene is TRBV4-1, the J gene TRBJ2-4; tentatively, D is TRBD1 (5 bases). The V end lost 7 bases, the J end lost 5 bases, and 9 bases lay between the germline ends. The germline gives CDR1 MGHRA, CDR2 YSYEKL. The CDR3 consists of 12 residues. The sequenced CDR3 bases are TGCGCCAGCAAGGGGTATGAAAACATT. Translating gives CASKGYENI. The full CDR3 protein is CASKGYENIQYF.

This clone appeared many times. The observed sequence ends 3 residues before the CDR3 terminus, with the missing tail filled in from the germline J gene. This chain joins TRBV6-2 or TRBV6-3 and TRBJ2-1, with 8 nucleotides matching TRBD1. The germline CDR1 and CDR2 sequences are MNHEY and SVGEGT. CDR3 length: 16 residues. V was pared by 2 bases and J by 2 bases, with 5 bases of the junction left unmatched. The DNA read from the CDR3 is TGTGCCAGCAGTTACGCGGGGACAGGAGCCTACAATGAG. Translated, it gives CASSYAGTGAYNE. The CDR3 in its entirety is CASSYAGTGAYNEQFF.

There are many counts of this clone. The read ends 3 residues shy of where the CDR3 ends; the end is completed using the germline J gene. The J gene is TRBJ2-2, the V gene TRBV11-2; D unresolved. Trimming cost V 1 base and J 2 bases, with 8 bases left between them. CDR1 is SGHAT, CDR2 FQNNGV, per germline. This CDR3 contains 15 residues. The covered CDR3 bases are TGTGCCAGCAGCTTAGGACGGGTAAACACCGGGGAG. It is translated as CASSLGRVNTGE. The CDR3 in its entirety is CASSLGRVNTGELFF.

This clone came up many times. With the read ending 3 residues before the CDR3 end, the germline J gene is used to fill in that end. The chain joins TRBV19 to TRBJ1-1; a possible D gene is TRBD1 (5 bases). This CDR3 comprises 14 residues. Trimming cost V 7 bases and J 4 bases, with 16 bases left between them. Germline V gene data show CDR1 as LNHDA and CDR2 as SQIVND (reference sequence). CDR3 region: CASTPGRGITEAFF. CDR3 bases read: TGTGCCAGTACTCCTGGGCGGGGGATCACTGAA.